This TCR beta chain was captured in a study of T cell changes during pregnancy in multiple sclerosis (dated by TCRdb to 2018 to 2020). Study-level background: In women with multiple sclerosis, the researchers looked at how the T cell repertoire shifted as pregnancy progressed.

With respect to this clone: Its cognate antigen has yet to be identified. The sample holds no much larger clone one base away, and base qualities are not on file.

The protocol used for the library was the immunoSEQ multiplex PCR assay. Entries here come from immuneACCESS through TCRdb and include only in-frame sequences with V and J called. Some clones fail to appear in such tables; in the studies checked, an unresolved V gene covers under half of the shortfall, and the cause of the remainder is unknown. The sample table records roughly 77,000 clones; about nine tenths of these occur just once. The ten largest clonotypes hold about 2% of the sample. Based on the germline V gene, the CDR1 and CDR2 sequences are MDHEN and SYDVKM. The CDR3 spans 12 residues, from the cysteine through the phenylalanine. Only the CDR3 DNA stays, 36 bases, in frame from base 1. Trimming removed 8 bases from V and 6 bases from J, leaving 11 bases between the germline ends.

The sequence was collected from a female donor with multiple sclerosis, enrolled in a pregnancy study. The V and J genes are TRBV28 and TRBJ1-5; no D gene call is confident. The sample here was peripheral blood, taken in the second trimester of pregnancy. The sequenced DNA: TGTGCCAGCTCAGACCCGGGTCAGCCCCAGCATTTT. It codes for CASSDPGQPQHF.